Below are 9 T cell receptor beta chains sequenced from a single sample in a study of CD8+CD57+ T cells in acquired aplastic anemia. Genomic DNA acted as the template from which TCR beta VDJ combination and CDR3 sequence profiling were carried out. A single record per CDR3 protein comes from TCRdb applying MiXCR to the reads. Among roughly 300,000 distinct CDR3 sequences listed, 55% to 65% were seen once. The sequenced material came from sorted CD4+, CD8+, or CD8+CD57+ T cells (not recorded which) from PBMCs. These receptors were collected from a human donor with severe aplastic anemia or a healthy control (not recorded which).

This clonotype was picked up a small number of times. The genes are TRBV7-2 and TRBJ2-7; tentative D call: TRBD2 (6 bases). This CDR3 spans 13 amino acids. With 3 bases removed from V and 4 bases from J, the gap between germline ends came to 10 bases. Germline values: CDR1 SGHTA, CDR2 FQGNSA. The CDR3 loop is CASSFSEGYEQYF. DNA for the CDR3: TGTGCCAGCAGCTTCTCGGAGGGATACGAGCAGTACTTC.

J is TRBJ2-7 and V is TRBV24-1, with no clear D. The CDR3 totals 16 residues. V dropped 3 bases and J dropped 2 bases, with 16 bases sitting between them. Per germline, CDR1 KGHDR and CDR2 SFDVKD. CDR3: CATSDAVGHSTYEQYF. CDR3 coding DNA: TGTGCCACCAGTGATGCCGTCGGGCACAGCACCTACGAGCAGTACTTC.

The chain has TRBV19 and TRBJ1-1, with D perhaps TRBD1 (5 bases). The length of the CDR3 is 13 residues. Trimming pared 2 bases from V and 11 bases from J, leaving 15 bases between. Germline V lookup: CDR1 LNHDA, CDR2 SQIVND (reference sequence). CDR3 in amino acids: CASSISAGPGAFF. For the CDR3, the DNA is TGTGCCAGTAGTATATCGGCAGGGCCTGGGGCTTTCTTT.

This clonotype was seen many times. The chain has TRBV14 and TRBJ1-1; the match to TRBD1 covers 7 bases. The germline V gene encodes CDR1 SGHDN and CDR2 FVKESK. Germline trimming cut 9 bases from V and 4 bases from J; bases unmatched to any gene: 8. The length of the CDR3 is 13 residues. In nucleotides, the CDR3 is TGTGCCAGTTCCCGACGACAGGGCACTGAAGCTTTCTTT. Protein product: CASSRRQGTEAFF.

The J gene is TRBJ2-1, the V gene TRBV29-1; D not certain. The CDR3 contains 12 residues. Trimming cost V 7 bases and J 1 base, with 8 bases left between them. Germline CDR1 is SQVTM and CDR2 is ANQGSEA. The CDR3 loop reads CSGAVSYNEQFF. The CDR3, as DNA: TGCAGCGGCGCGGTTTCCTACAATGAGCAGTTCTTC.

The count of this clonotype is one. The chain has TRBV6-4 and TRBJ2-5; 8 bases are shared with TRBD1. The CDR3 runs to 13 residues. The V gene end was trimmed by 3 bases and the J gene end by 3 bases; junction bases not matched to a gene: 0. CDR1 MRHNA and CDR2 SNTAGT come from the germline V gene. CDR3 protein: CASSETGEETQYF. CDR3 DNA sequence: TGTGCCAGCAGTGAGACAGGGGAAGAGACCCAGTACTTC.

This clonotype appeared once. The rearrangement uses TRBV2 and TRBJ2-5, with TRBD2 matching 15 bases. CDR3 size: 15 residues. Losses at the gene ends were 7 bases for V and 9 bases for J; bases not matched to a gene: 9. CDR1 SNHLY and CDR2 FYNNEI come from the germline V gene. Here the CDR3 reads CASNGLAGGLGSQYF. CDR3 nucleotides: TGTGCCAGCAATGGACTAGCGGGAGGGCTGGGTTCCCAGTACTTC. Drawing the rest from reference TRBV2 and TRBJ2-5, the complete variable domain is EPEVTQTPSHQVTQMGQEVILRCVPISNHLYFYWYRQILGQKVEFLVSFYNNEISEKSEIFDDQFSVERPDGSNFTLKIRSTKLEDSAMYFCASNGLAGGLGSQYFGPGTRLLVL.

The chain combines TRBV2 with TRBJ1-3; 9 bases line up with TRBD1. The V gene end was trimmed by 9 bases and the J gene end by 0 bases; junction bases not matched to a gene: 3. Germline CDR1 and CDR2: SNHLY and FYNNEI. The CDR3 consists of 14 residues. CDR3 sequence: CASGQGLSGNTIYF. In DNA form, the CDR3 reads TGTGCCAGTGGACAGGGGCTCTCTGGAAACACCATATATTTT. Combining the CDR3 with reference TRBV2 and TRBJ1-3 gives the whole variable domain EPEVTQTPSHQVTQMGQEVILRCVPISNHLYFYWYRQILGQKVEFLVSFYNNEISEKSEIFDDQFSVERPDGSNFTLKIRSTKLEDSAMYFCASGQGLSGNTIYFGEGSWLTVV.

In regard to this clonotype: Its ends do not fully match the called genes, so a read error is possible. The rearrangement links TRBV20-1 to TRBJ1-3, with unresolved D. Germline loops: CDR1 DFQATT, CDR2 SNEGSKA (reference sequence). This CDR3 is built from 12 residues. The CDR3 loop is CSARSLGHTIYF. The DNA for the CDR3 is TGCAGTGCTAGATCCCTTGGACACACCATATATTTT.